This T cell receptor (beta chain) was recorded in a study of blood T cell repertoires in COVID-19. On the study more broadly: Acute-phase and convalescent COVID-19 samples originated in the United States, Italy and Spain. In each case, the material was cDNA or gDNA derived from T cells, B-cell-depleted T cells, or PBMCs.

This CDR3 contains 15 residues. Per germline, CDR1 SNHLY and CDR2 FYNNEI. V shed 7 bases, J shed 4 bases, and the junction held 8 bases outside the gene matches. Recruits, aged about 18 to 95 years, lived in 25 or so US areas. This clone appeared once. The data were produced by immunoSEQ multiplex PCR, yet TCRdb's version contains in-frame clones alone and is incomplete. This sample yields about 300,000 clones, of which about nine tenths are seen a single time; about 4% belongs to the top ten. This clonotype originated in a man aged 30 to 39 who had recovered from COVID-19. The sample consisted of PBMCs or T cells enriched from blood (not recorded which). The chain is built from TRBV2 and TRBJ1-3; 9 bases map to TRBD1. CDR3 sequence: CASNPQGAPGNTIYF. DNA for the CDR3: TGTGCCAGCAACCCACAGGGGGCGCCGGGAAACACCATATATTTT.